Listed below are T cell receptor beta chains from one sample, sequenced in a study of blood T cell repertoires in COVID-19. The data were produced by immunoSEQ multiplex PCR, yet TCRdb's version contains in-frame clones alone and is incomplete. This sample has 280,000 or so clones, with 83% found just once. The sequenced material came from peripheral blood. The source is a woman in her 50s who had recovered from COVID-19. The CDR3 runs from the conserved cysteine through the conserved F or W. Rows may omit the clone size; those that give it use once, few, many or a size class.

CASSLRGGDTEAFF,TRBJ1-1,.,TRBV18
CASSLMWTGNEKLFF,TRBJ1-4,.,TRBV7-3
CASSLESGGIFGTQYF,TRBJ2-3,.,TRBV5-1
CASSTQGYEQFF,TRBJ2-1,.,TRBV19
CASSQESAGAYNEQFF,TRBJ2-1,.,TRBV4-3
CASALQVSYEQYF,TRBJ2-7,.,TRBV19
CATSRFTDTQYF,TRBJ2-3,.,TRBV7-9
CASSPMGGIQETQYF,TRBJ2-5,.,TRBV4-2
CASSSVRASYEQYF,TRBJ2-7,.,TRBV11-1
CASSVVGGDSTDTQYF,TRBJ2-3,.,TRBV9
CASSLLDWPDTQYF,TRBJ2-3,once,TRBV27